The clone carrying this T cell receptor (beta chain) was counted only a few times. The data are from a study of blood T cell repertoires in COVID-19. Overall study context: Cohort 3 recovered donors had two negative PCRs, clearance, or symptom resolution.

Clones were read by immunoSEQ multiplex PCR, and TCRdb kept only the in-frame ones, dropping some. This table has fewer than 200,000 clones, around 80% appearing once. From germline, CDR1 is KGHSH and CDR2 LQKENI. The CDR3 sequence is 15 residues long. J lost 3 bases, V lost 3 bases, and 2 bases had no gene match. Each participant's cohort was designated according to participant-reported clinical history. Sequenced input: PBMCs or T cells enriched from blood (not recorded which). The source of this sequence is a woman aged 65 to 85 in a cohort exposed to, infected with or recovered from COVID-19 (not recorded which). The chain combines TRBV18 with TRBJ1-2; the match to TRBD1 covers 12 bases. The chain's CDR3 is CASSPGQGADYGYTF. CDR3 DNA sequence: TGTGCCAGCTCACCGGGACAGGGGGCGGACTATGGCTACACCTTC.